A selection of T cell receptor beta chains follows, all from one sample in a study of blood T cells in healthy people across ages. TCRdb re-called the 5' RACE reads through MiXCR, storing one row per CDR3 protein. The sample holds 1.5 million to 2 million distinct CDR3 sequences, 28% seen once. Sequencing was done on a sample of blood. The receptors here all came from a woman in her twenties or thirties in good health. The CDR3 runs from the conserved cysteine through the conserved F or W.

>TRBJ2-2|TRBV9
CASSVGALAGGPQNTGELFF
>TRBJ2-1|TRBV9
CASSLRPGDSYSEQFF
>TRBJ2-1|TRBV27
CASSQTHSYNEQFF
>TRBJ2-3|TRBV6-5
CASKYGTGADTRYF
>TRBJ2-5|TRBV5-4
CASSSTSTSRETQYF
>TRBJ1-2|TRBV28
CASGDGDYGYTF
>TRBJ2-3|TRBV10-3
CAIPGEDSSTDTQYF
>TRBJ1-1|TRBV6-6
CASSPFKTEAFF
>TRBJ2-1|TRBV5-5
CASGLGNSYNEQFF
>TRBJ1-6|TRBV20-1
CSARSGLTSSYNSPLHF
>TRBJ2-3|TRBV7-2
CASIPTSGRADTQYF
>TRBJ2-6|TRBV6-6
CASSPTGVLSGANVLTF
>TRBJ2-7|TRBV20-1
CSLGSRTASYEQYF
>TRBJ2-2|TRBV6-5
CASTRGAGELFF
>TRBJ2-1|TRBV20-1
CSARGSGGTYNEQFF
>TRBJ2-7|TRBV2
CASSEVSGFYEQYF
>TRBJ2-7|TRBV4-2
CASSQSRSGTVSYEQYF
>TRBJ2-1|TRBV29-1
CSVPRTVNNEQFF
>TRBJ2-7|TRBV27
CASSLQGLGEQYF
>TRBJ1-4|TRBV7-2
CASSARQGAVEKLFF